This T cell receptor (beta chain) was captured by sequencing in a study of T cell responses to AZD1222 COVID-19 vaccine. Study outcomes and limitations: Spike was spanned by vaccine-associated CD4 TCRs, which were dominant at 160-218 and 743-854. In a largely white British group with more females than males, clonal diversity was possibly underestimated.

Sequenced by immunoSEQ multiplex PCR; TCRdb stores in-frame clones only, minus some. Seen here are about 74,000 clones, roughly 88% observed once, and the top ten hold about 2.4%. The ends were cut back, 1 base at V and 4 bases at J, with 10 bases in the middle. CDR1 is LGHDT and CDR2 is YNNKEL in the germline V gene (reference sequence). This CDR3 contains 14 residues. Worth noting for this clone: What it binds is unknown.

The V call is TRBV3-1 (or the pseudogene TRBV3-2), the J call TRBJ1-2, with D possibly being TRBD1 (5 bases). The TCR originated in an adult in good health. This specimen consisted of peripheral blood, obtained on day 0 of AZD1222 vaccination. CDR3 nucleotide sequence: TGTGCCAGCAGCCAAGGGGCAGGGACCTATGGCTACACCTTC. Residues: CASSQGAGTYGYTF.